The T cell receptor (beta chain) described here comes from a study of OX40 agonist ivuxolimab in advanced cancers. Study-level background: Hepatocellular carcinoma, melanoma, renal cell or head and neck cancer affected the dose-escalation patients.

TCRdb keeps only in-frame clones here, not all; method: immunoSEQ multiplex PCR. The sample holds about 100,000 clones, about 87% seen once. This clone was detected only once. CDR3 size: 15 residues. J was trimmed by 3 bases and V by 4 bases; bases with no gene match: 5. Germline V gives CDR1 SGDLS, CDR2 YYNGEE. The clonotype comes from an adult with an advanced solid tumor such as melanoma, head and neck, liver or kidney cancer. V and J are TRBV9 and TRBJ2-5; the match to TRBD1 covers 11 bases. Material: CD4+ or CD8+ T cells sorted from blood, obtained in a trial of the OX40 agonist ivuxolimab. The CDR3 region has the DNA TGTGCCAGCAGCCCGCGGACAGGGGGCGAAGAGACCCAGTACTTC. As protein: CASSPRTGGEETQYF.